This T cell receptor (beta chain) was identified in a study of blood T cells in healthy people across ages. In regard to this clonotype: Its cognate antigen is unknown.

J gave up 7 bases and V 6 bases, and 10 bases lay outside the gene matches. The CDR3 runs to 16 residues. Germline V gives CDR1 LNHDA, CDR2 SQIVND (reference sequence). Study-level points and caveats: Versus aged donors, long-lived donors had higher diversity and more naive CD4+ cells. Per-million-T-cell TCR beta diversity fell roughly linearly with age.

PCR was performed a second time for about 7 to 11 cycles using a sample-barcoded 5' primer and a J-beta primer mix. CDR3-containing paired-end reads numbering at least 2.5 million came from each sample. Each CDR3 protein gets one entry after TCRdb re-called the 5' RACE reads with MiXCR. The sample yields some 1.4 million distinct CDR3 sequences, roughly 40% seen once. The sample taken for sequencing was blood. The clonotype was recovered from a woman aged 18 to 35 in good health. The chain joins TRBV19 to TRBJ2-1; 12 positions match TRBD2. CDR3 region: CASRNPTSGRGNEQFF. The CDR3 DNA sequence: TGTGCCAGTAGAAACCCGACTAGCGGGAGAGGGAATGAGCAGTTCTTC.